A single sample is the source of the 20 T cell receptor beta chains below, sequenced in a study of blood T cell repertoires in COVID-19. Assay used: immunoSEQ multiplex PCR; TCRdb lists only in-frame clones, some missing. The sample lists about 260,000 clones, 80% to 90% occurring once. Material: peripheral blood. All receptors derive from a woman aged 40 to 50 who had recovered from COVID-19.

The chain has TRBV7-9 and TRBJ2-4, with D possibly TRBD2 on 7 matching bases. This CDR3 has 18 amino acids. Germline-derived CDR1 and CDR2 are SEHNR and FQNEAQ (reference sequence). Trimming removed 3 bases at V and 1 base at J, with 19 bases between. The CDR3 DNA reads TGTGCCAGCAGCTTGGTTCTAGCGGCGGGGGCGGCCAAAAACATTCAGTACTTC. It translates to CASSLVLAAGAAKNIQYF.

This rearrangement joins TRBV29-1 to TRBJ2-1; weak D call: TRBD2 (5 bases). Trimming took off 6 bases at V and 4 bases at J, with 7 bases between the two ends. The CDR3 is made up of 11 amino acids. CDR1 and CDR2 (germline): SQVTM, ANQGSEA. CDR3 sequence reads: CSVAAYNEQFF. CDR3 DNA: TGCAGCGTAGCGGCGTACAATGAGCAGTTCTTC.

This clone qualifies as medium-sized. The chain joins TRBV27 to TRBJ1-5; tentative D call: TRBD1 (5 bases). CDR1 and CDR2 (germline): MNHEY, SMNVEV (reference sequence). The CDR3 is 14 amino acids. V lost 5 bases and J lost 1, with 9 bases in between. This chain's CDR3 is CASSVDSSNQPQHF. In DNA, the CDR3 is TGTGCCAGCAGTGTCGACAGCAGCAATCAGCCCCAGCATTTT.

The chain couples TRBV4-1 to TRBJ1-2; possible D gene TRBD1, 5 bases. This CDR3 has 13 amino acids. Trimming shortened V by 0 bases and J by 8 bases, and 10 bases separated the two germline ends. CDR1 is MGHRA and CDR2 is YSYEKL in the germline V gene. Here the CDR3 DNA reads TGCGCCAGCAGCCAAGATCTGACAGTCGGCTACACCTTC. Its protein is CASSQDLTVGYTF.

J is TRBJ1-2 and V is TRBV5-8; 11 bases align to TRBD1. The CDR3 sequence is 13 residues long. The V gene's germline CDR1 is SGHTS and CDR2 YDEGEE. The trim removed 8 bases at V and 5 bases at J, leaving 5 bases unmatched. This chain's CDR3 is CASRGTGGYGYTF. The CDR3 DNA follows: TGTGCCAGTCGAGGGACAGGGGGGTATGGCTACACCTTC. The full variable domain, completed using reference TRBV5-8 and TRBJ1-2, is EAGVTQSPTHLIKTRGQQATLRCSPISGHTSVYWYQQALGLGLQFLLWYDEGEERNRGNFPPRFSGRQFPNYSSELNVNALELEDSALYLCASRGTGGYGYTFGSGTRLTVV.

This clone has a handful of counts. This sequence joins TRBV5-1 and TRBJ2-5, with TRBD2 matching 11 bases. V lost 4 bases, J lost 4 bases, and 15 bases stayed unmatched. Germline V gives CDR1 SGHRS, CDR2 YFSETQ. CDR3 size: 18 residues. The CDR3 coding sequence is TGCGCCAGCAGCACGCAGGGACTAGCGGACCAAACCGGAGAGACCCAGTACTTC. As protein: CASSTQGLADQTGETQYF.

The sample holds one count of this clone. Here the CDR3 reads CAWMRRRYGYTF. CDR3 bases: TGTGCCTGGATGCGGAGGAGGTATGGCTACACCTTC. This chain links TRBV30 with TRBJ1-2; no definite D call. The CDR3 totals 12 residues. V lost 4 bases and J 5 bases, leaving 11 bases between the germline ends. Germline V CDR1 and CDR2: GTSNPN, SVGIG (reference sequence).

The V gene is TRBV7-2, the J gene TRBJ1-1; 7 nucleotides match TRBD1. Trimming removed 3 bases from V and 1 base from J; junction bases left unmatched: 2. Germline CDR1 SGHTA, CDR2 FQGNSA. The CDR3 totals 14 residues. The CDR3 protein is CASSFSGGNTEAFF. The CDR3, as DNA: TGTGCCAGCAGCTTCTCAGGGGGGAACACTGAAGCTTTCTTT.

The V call is TRBV6-2 or TRBV6-3, the J call TRBJ1-2; D gene uncertain. V lost 5 bases and J lost 5, with 12 bases in between. The CDR3 is made up of 13 amino acids. Germline-derived CDR1 and CDR2 are MNHEY and SVGEGT. CDR3 DNA: TGTGCCAGCAGTGCGACACTTTCTTATGGCTACACCTTC. Translation gives CASSATLSYGYTF.

The rearrangement links TRBV13 to TRBJ2-3; perhaps TRBD2 as D (6 bases). This CDR3 is 14 amino acids long. Germline V gene sequence: CDR1 PRHDT, CDR2 FYEKMQ (reference sequence). With 5 bases removed from V and 5 bases from J, the gap between germline ends came to 14 bases. In nucleotides, the CDR3 is TGTGCCAGCAGCACTAGCCCACGAGAAGATACGCAGTATTTT. Protein: CASSTSPREDTQYF.

The rearrangement links TRBV27 to TRBJ1-1; D is unclear. Deletions cut 6 bases from V and 5 bases from J, with 19 bases between. Germline-derived CDR1 and CDR2 are MNHEY and SMNVEV (reference sequence). CDR3 size: 15 residues. CDR3: CASSLKPRGRTEAFF. The CDR3 region has the DNA TGTGCCAGCAGCCTCAAACCTCGCGGGAGGACTGAAGCTTTCTTT.

This clone appeared once. V usage is TRBV23-1 and J usage is TRBJ2-1; TRBD1 aligns across 8 bases. TRBV23-1 carries the ORF label, with uncertain function. This CDR3 is built from 15 residues. The J segment lost 6 bases and the V segment lost 6 bases, leaving 10 bases of the junction unmatched. CDR3 bases: TGCGCCAGCAGGTTACCCCGGGACAGGTTCAATGAGCAGTTCTTC. Translated, it gives CASRLPRDRFNEQFF.

The J gene is TRBJ2-1, the V gene TRBV5-6, with D maybe TRBD2 (6 bases). Per the germline V gene, CDR1 is SGHDT and CDR2 is YYEEEE. The CDR3 is 16 amino acids. Trimming pared 4 bases from V and 8 bases from J, leaving 22 bases between. The CDR3 DNA reads TGTGCCAGCAGCCGAAGGCCGGCGGGGCCCCGTGATGAGCAGTTCTTC. Amino acids: CASSRRPAGPRDEQFF.

As DNA, the CDR3 is TGTGCCGGACCACCCTTTAGGGGGTTAAATTCACCCCTCCACTTT. Its translation is CAGPPFRGLNSPLHF. The chain recombines TRBV5-4 with TRBJ1-6; weak D call: TRBD1 (6 bases). Germline V gene lookup returns CDR1 SGHNT and CDR2 YYREEE (reference sequence). The CDR3 is 15 residues long. V was pared by 10 bases and J by 7 bases, with 21 bases between.

This clone has just a few counts. The rearrangement links TRBV9 to TRBJ1-1; D gene unclear. Germline CDR1 SGDLS, CDR2 YYNGEE. The V gene lost 6 bases and the J gene lost 5 bases, with 14 bases spanning the gap. CDR3 length: 13 amino acids. CDR3 in amino acids: CASTLTGGTEAFF. The CDR3 bases are TGTGCCAGCACCCTCACGGGAGGGACTGAAGCTTTCTTT.

The rearrangement joins TRBV5-1 to TRBJ2-5, with D perhaps matching TRBD1 (6 bases). V was shortened by 3 bases and J by 5 bases, with 23 bases between the two germline ends. Germline V gives CDR1 SGHRS, CDR2 YFSETQ. This CDR3 comprises 17 residues. The CDR3 bases are TGCGCCAGCAGCTCGTCGGGCAAAACAGGGTCGATTGAGACCCAGTACTTC. Protein product: CASSSSGKTGSIETQYF.

V and J are TRBV5-1 and TRBJ1-2; D is undetermined. Trimming cost V 4 bases and J 1 base, with 14 bases left between them. In germline, CDR1 is SGHRS, CDR2 YFSETQ. CDR3 length equals 15 residues. The CDR3 DNA follows: TGCGCCAGCAGCCTGTTGGTCGGGGTTAACTATGGCTACACCTTC. As protein: CASSLLVGVNYGYTF.

This rearrangement joins TRBV4-1 to TRBJ2-1; D might be TRBD1 (7 bases). The V and J ends lost 3 bases and 1 base respectively, with 10 bases between them. This CDR3 contains 15 residues. The germline CDR1 and CDR2 sequences are MGHRA and YSYEKL. The CDR3 protein is CASSHRGASYNEQFF. CDR3 coding DNA: TGCGCCAGCAGCCACAGGGGGGCTTCCTACAATGAGCAGTTCTTC.

The J gene is TRBJ2-2, the V gene TRBV5-1; 11 positions agree with TRBD1. CDR3 length equals 17 residues. Germline assignment: CDR1 SGHRS and CDR2 YFSETQ. The ends lost 3 bases at V and 3 bases at J; junction bases unmatched: 7. The DNA of the CDR3 is TGCGCCAGCAGCTCTACCCTGGGACAGGGGGACACCGGGGAGCTGTTTTTT. Its translation is CASSSTLGQGDTGELFF. The complete variable domain, with remaining parts taken from reference TRBV5-1 and TRBJ2-2, reads KAGVTQTPRYLIKTRGQQVTLSCSPISGHRSVSWYQQTPGQGLQFLFEYFSETQRNKGNFPGRFSGRQFSNSRSEMNVSTLELGDSALYLCASSSTLGQGDTGELFFGEGSRLTVL.

The chain joins TRBV7-8 to TRBJ1-4; the D gene is possibly TRBD1 (5 bases). The CDR3 is made up of 14 amino acids. Germline assignment: CDR1 SGHVS and CDR2 FQNEAQ. V was trimmed by 6 bases and J by 7 bases, leaving 15 bases between them. The CDR3 DNA reads TGTGCCAGCAGGTCATCTTGGGGCCCTGAAAAACTGTTTTTT. It specifies CASRSSWGPEKLFF.